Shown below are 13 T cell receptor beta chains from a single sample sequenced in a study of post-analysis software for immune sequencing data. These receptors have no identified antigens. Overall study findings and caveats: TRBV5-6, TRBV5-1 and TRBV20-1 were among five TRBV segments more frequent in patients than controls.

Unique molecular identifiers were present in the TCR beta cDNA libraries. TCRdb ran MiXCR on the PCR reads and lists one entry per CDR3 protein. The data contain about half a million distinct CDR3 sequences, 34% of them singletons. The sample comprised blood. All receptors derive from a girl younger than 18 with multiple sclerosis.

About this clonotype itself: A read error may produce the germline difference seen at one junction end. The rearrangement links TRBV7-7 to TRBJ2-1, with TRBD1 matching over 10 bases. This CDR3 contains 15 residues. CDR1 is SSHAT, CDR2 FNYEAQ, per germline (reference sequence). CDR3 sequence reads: CASSQGQGAYNEQFF. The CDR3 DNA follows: TGTGCTAGCAGCCAAGGACAGGGGGCCTACAATGAGCAGTTCTTC.

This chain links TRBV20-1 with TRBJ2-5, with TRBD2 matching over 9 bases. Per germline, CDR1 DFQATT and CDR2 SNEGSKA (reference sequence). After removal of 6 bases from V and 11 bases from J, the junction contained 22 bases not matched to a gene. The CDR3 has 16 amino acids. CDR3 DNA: TGCAGTGCGCGCCGGGGGCGGGGGGGCCGCTACAATGAGCAGTACTTC. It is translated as CSARRGRGGRYNEQYF.

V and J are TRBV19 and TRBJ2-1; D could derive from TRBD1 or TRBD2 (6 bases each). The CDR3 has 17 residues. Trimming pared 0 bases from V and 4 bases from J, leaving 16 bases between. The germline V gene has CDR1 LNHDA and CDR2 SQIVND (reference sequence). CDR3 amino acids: CASSIDLEGGTYNEQFF. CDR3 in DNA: TGTGCCAGTAGTATAGATCTCGAGGGGGGTACTTACAATGAGCAGTTCTTC.

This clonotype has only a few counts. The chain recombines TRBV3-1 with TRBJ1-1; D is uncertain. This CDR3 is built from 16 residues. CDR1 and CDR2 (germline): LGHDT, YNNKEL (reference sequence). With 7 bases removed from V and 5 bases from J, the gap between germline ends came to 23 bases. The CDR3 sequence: CASIAAAGSRGTEAFF. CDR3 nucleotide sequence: TGTGCCAGCATAGCCGCGGCAGGCTCAAGAGGGACTGAAGCTTTCTTT.

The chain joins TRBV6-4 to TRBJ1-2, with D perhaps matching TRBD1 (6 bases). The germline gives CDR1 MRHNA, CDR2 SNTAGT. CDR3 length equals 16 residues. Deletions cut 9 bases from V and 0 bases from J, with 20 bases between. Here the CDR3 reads CARPGPGGAPNYGYTF. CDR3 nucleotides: TGTGCCAGACCGGGTCCCGGGGGGGCTCCTAACTATGGCTACACCTTC.

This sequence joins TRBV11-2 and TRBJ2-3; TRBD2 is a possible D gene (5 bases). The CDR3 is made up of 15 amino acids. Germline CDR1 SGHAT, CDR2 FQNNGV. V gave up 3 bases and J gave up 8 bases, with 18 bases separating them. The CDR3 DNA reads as TGTGCCAGCAGCTTTGAAAGCGGAGCAGTTGGTACGCAGTATTTT. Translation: CASSFESGAVGTQYF.

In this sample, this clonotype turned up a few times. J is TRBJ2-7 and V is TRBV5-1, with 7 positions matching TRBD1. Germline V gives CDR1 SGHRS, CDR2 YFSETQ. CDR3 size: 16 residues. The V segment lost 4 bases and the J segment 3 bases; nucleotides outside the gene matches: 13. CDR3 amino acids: CASSQNPGTDLYEQYF. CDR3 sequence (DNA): TGCGCCAGCAGCCAAAACCCCGGGACAGACCTCTACGAGCAGTACTTC.

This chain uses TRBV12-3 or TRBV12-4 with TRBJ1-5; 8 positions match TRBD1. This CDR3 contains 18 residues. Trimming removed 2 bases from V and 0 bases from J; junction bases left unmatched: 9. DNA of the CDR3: TGTGCCAGCAGTTTAAGGACAGGGAGAATTGGTAGCAATCAGCCCCAGCATTTT. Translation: CASSLRTGRIGSNQPQHF.

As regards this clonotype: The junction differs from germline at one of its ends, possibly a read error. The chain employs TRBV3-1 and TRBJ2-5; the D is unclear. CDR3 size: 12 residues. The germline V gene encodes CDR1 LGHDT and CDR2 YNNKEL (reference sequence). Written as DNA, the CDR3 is TGTGCCTGCAGCTGGCCTCAAGAGACCCAGTACTTC. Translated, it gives CACSWPQETQYF.

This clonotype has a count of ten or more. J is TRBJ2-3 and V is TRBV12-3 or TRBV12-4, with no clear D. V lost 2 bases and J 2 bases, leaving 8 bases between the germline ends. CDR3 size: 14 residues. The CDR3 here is CASSLSLPTDTQYF. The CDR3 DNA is TGTGCCAGCAGTTTAAGCCTCCCCACAGATACGCAGTATTTT.

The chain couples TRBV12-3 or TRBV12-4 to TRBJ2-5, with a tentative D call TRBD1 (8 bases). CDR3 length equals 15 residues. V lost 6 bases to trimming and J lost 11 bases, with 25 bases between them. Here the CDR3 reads CASSPIQGGQGEQYF. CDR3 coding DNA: TGTGCCAGCAGCCCTATACAGGGGGGGCAAGGAGAGCAGTACTTC.

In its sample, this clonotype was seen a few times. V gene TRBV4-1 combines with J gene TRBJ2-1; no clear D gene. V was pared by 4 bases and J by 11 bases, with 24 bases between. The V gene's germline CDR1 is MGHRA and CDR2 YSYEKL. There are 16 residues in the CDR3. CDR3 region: CASSPVGKTNNEKQFF. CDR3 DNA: TGCGCCAGCAGCCCCGTGGGTAAGACCAACAATGAGAAGCAGTTCTTC.

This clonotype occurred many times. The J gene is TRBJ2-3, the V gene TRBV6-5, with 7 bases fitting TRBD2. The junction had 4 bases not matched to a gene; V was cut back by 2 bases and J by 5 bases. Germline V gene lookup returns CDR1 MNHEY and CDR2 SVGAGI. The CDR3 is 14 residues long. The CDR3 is CASSYVGGGDTQYF. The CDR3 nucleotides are TGTGCCAGCAGTTACGTTGGGGGGGGAGATACGCAGTATTTT.